Below, 27 T cell receptor beta chains from the same sample are listed, as sequenced in a study of CD8 T cells in Susac syndrome. An amount of RNA that ranged from roughly 0.5 to 1 ug was reverse transcribed with random hexamers. TCRdb fed the immunoSEQ multiplex PCR reads into MiXCR, producing one record per CDR3 protein. The table shows 65,000 to 75,000 distinct CDR3 sequences, with more than 85% occurring only once. The sample consisted of CD8+ T cells from PBMCs. The receptors come from a human donor in good health.

The genes are TRBV9 and TRBJ2-5; 11 nucleotides line up with TRBD2. CDR3 length: 17 amino acids. V was pared by 4 bases and J by 2 bases, with 10 bases of the junction left unmatched. Germline CDR1 is SGDLS and CDR2 is YYNGEE. CDR3 protein: CASSKEDSGGVQETQYF. CDR3 nucleotides: TGTGCCAGCAGCAAAGAAGATAGCGGGGGGGTGCAAGAGACCCAGTACTTC.

The V call is TRBV10-3, the J call TRBJ1-5; 8 bases fit TRBD1. J gave up 5 bases and V 0 bases, and 6 bases lay outside the gene matches. The CDR3 spans 16 residues. The V gene's germline CDR1 is ENHRY and CDR2 SYGVKD. The CDR3 loop reads CAISESNQGADQPQHF. For the CDR3, the DNA is TGTGCCATCAGTGAGTCGAACCAGGGGGCAGATCAGCCCCAGCATTTT.

V gene TRBV11-2 combines with J gene TRBJ2-7, with a weak D call TRBD1 (5 bases). Trimming removed 1 base from V and 3 bases from J, with 7 bases in between. The CDR3 spans 13 residues. The germline V gene has CDR1 SGHAT and CDR2 FQNNGV. The CDR3 region is CASSLVQVYEQYF. In DNA form, the CDR3 reads TGTGCCAGCAGCTTAGTACAGGTCTACGAGCAGTACTTC.

This chain links TRBV7-9 with TRBJ2-1, with unresolved D. V was shortened by 7 bases and J by 6 bases, with 13 bases between the two germline ends. This CDR3 region has 13 residues. CDR1 is SEHNR, CDR2 FQNEAQ, per germline (reference sequence). The CDR3 sequence is CASNSFGPNEQFF. In DNA form, the CDR3 reads TGTGCCAGCAACTCATTCGGGCCCAATGAGCAGTTCTTC.

The gene calls are TRBV3-1 and TRBJ2-7, with TRBD1 matching over 12 bases. The CDR3 is 14 residues long. The germline V gene encodes CDR1 LGHDT and CDR2 YNNKEL (reference sequence). The trim removed 4 bases at V and 4 bases at J, leaving 2 bases unmatched. The CDR3 loop is CASSLGQGAYEQYV. The CDR3 DNA reads TGTGCCAGCAGCCTGGGACAGGGGGCGTACGAGCAGTACGTC.

V gene TRBV5-6 combines with J gene TRBJ2-5; D gene ambiguous. Trimming cost V 7 bases and J 5 bases, with 9 bases left between them. Germline V lookup: CDR1 SGHDT, CDR2 YYEEEE. CDR3 length: 11 residues. CDR3 protein: CASFKGETQYF. The CDR3 region has the DNA TGTGCCAGCTTTAAAGGGGAGACCCAGTACTTC.

The rearrangement uses TRBV29-1 and TRBJ1-1; D not certain. CDR3 size: 11 residues. Germline-derived CDR1 and CDR2 are SQVTM and ANQGSEA. V dropped 7 bases and J dropped 6 bases, with 12 bases sitting between them. CDR3 nucleotide sequence: TGCAGCGGGCAGGAGTCACCTGAAGCTTTCTTT. This sequence encodes CSGQESPEAFF. Looking up the rest from reference TRBV29-1 and TRBJ1-1 gives the full variable domain: SAVISQKPSRDICQRGTSLTIQCQVDSQVTMMFWYRQQPGQSLTLIATANQGSEATYESGFVIDKFPISRPNLTFSTLTVSNMSPEDSSIYLCSGQESPEAFFGQGTRLTVV.

The chain is built from TRBV11-2 and TRBJ2-7; D not certain. Germline-derived CDR1 and CDR2 are SGHAT and FQNNGV. The CDR3 is made up of 13 amino acids. V lost 1 base and J lost 3, with 7 bases in between. The CDR3 bases are TGTGCCAGCAGCTTAGGAGCAGGCTACGAGCAGTACGTC. This sequence encodes CASSLGAGYEQYV.

The rearrangement joins TRBV6-5 to TRBJ1-2, with 10 bases lining up with TRBD1. Per germline, CDR1 MNHEY and CDR2 SVGAGI. V gave up 6 bases and J gave up 4 bases; unmatched junction bases: 5. CDR3 length: 14 amino acids. The CDR3 here is CASRPGQGGYGYTF. The CDR3 DNA reads TGTGCCAGCAGGCCCGGACAGGGGGGCTATGGCTACACCTTC.

Here the CDR3 reads CASSSLRGQGNDEQFF. DNA of the CDR3: TGTGCCAGCAGCTCCCTCCGGGGCCAGGGTAATGATGAGCAGTTCTTC. V and J are TRBV9 and TRBJ2-1; the D call may be TRBD1 or TRBD2 (5 bases each). Germline assignment: CDR1 SGDLS and CDR2 YYNGEE. There are 16 residues in the CDR3. Trimming cost V 4 bases and J 8 bases, with 22 bases left between them. Drawing the rest from reference TRBV9 and TRBJ2-1, the complete variable domain is DSGVTQTPKHLITATGQRVTLRCSPRSGDLSVYWYQQSLDQGLQFLIQYYNGEERAKGNILERFSAQQFPDLHSELNLSSLELGDSALYFCASSSLRGQGNDEQFFGPGTRLTVL.

This chain joins TRBV29-1 and TRBJ2-5; maybe TRBD1 (6 bases). V was trimmed by 6 bases and J by 4 bases, leaving 18 bases between them. Germline V gene data show CDR1 as SQVTM and CDR2 as ANQGSEA. The CDR3 runs to 14 residues. The CDR3 DNA reads TGCAGCGTCGTACCGACAGGCTGGGGAGAGACCCAGTACTTC. This translates into CSVVPTGWGETQYF.

The CDR3 DNA reads as TGTGCCAGCAGCCCCTACTCCGGCGGAGGGGATGGCTACACCTTC. This codes for CASSPYSGGGDGYTF. The J gene is TRBJ1-2, the V gene TRBV14, with D possibly matching TRBD1 (5 bases). Trimming pared 4 bases from V and 6 bases from J, leaving 18 bases between. The CDR3 spans 15 residues. The germline gives CDR1 SGHDN, CDR2 FVKESK.

The chain employs TRBV6-5 and TRBJ2-5; 10 nucleotides line up with TRBD2. Germline assignment: CDR1 MNHEY and CDR2 SVGAGI. The CDR3 has 14 amino acids. V dropped 5 bases and J dropped 5; count of bases not matched to a gene: 5. The CDR3, as DNA: TGTGCCAGCAGTGGGACTAGCGATTTGGAGACCCAGTACTTC. It is translated as CASSGTSDLETQYF.

About this clonotype: At one of its ends the junction is not consistent with the germline gene, which may arise from a read error. This chain connects TRBV30 to TRBJ1-1; D is possibly TRBD1 (6 bases). This CDR3 region has 11 residues. Germline CDR1 is GTSNPN and CDR2 is SVGIG (reference sequence). The CDR3: CAWSVGAPPTF. The CDR3, as DNA: TGTGCCTGGAGTGTGGGGGCACCCCCGACATTT.

To note about this clonotype: One end of the junction varies from germline; a read error may be responsible. The rearrangement uses TRBV20-1 and TRBJ2-7; either TRBD1 or TRBD2 may fit D (6 bases each). The CDR3 runs to 15 residues. Germline V gives CDR1 DFQATT, CDR2 SNEGSKA (reference sequence). The chain's CDR3 is CSAMGGGSLPYEQHF. The CDR3 DNA reads as TGCAGTGCCATGGGGGGCGGTTCCCTTCCCTACGAGCAGCACTTC.

V and J are TRBV20-1 and TRBJ2-7; D unclear. Germline V CDR1 and CDR2: DFQATT, SNEGSKA (reference sequence). The V gene lost 0 bases and the J gene lost 1 base, with 10 bases spanning the gap. There are 14 residues in the CDR3. CDR3 loop: CSARDLARSYEQYF. The CDR3 nucleotides read TGCAGTGCTAGAGATCTGGCTAGATCCTACGAGCAGTACTTC.

The chain recombines TRBV19 with TRBJ1-5, with D possibly matching TRBD1 (6 bases). From germline, CDR1 is LNHDA and CDR2 SQIVND (reference sequence). The CDR3 length is 15 residues. Trimming stripped 6 bases from V and 5 bases from J, with 17 bases between. The CDR3 coding sequence is TGTGCCAGTAGACAGGGATCTCGGGGACATCAGCCCCAGCATTTT. This sequence encodes CASRQGSRGHQPQHF.

The chain links TRBV29-1 to TRBJ1-5, with a tentative D call TRBD1 (6 bases). Trimming took 6 bases from V and 0 from J, leaving 21 bases between them. The CDR3 runs 17 residues. Germline V gene data show CDR1 as SQVTM and CDR2 as ANQGSEA. As DNA, the CDR3 is TGCAGCGTCACGGGGGCAGAGGGGGGTTATAGCAATCAGCCCCAGCATTTT. Translation: CSVTGAEGGYSNQPQHF.

The chain has TRBV7-2 and TRBJ1-5, with D unclear. This CDR3 spans 15 amino acids. Trimming removed 1 base from V and 6 bases from J, with 13 bases in between. CDR1 and CDR2 from the germline V gene are SGHTA and FQGNSA. This CDR3 is CASSLGISAGQPQHF. Here the CDR3 DNA reads TGTGCCAGCAGCTTAGGGATATCCGCCGGTCAGCCCCAGCATTTT.

The genes are TRBV14 and TRBJ2-7; 9 bases agree with TRBD1. V shed 0 bases and J 5 bases; nucleotides not matched to a gene: 11. This CDR3 is built from 17 residues. Germline loops: CDR1 SGHDN, CDR2 FVKESK. For the CDR3, the DNA is TGTGCCAGCAGCCAAGACGACAGGGGGAGACGTGTTGACGAGCAGTACTTC. The encoded protein is CASSQDDRGRRVDEQYF.

The chain is built from TRBV28 and TRBJ1-3; D remains ambiguous. Trimming left V 6 bases short and J 0 bases short, with 9 bases between. CDR3 size: 14 residues. The germline gives CDR1 MDHEN, CDR2 SYDVKM. The CDR3 reads CASSLGSSGNTIYF. CDR3 DNA: TGTGCCAGCAGCCTAGGTAGCTCTGGAAACACCATATATTTT.

J is TRBJ2-3 and V is TRBV6-5; D gene ambiguous. Germline V gene sequence: CDR1 MNHEY, CDR2 SVGAGI. The CDR3 is made up of 14 amino acids. The germline V and J ends were trimmed by 1 base and 2 bases, with 7 bases remaining between them. Written as DNA, the CDR3 is TGTGCCAGCAGTTACTTGACTTACACAGATACGCAGTATTTT. Translated: CASSYLTYTDTQYF.

This clonotype was detected once. The chain uses TRBV6-5 and TRBJ2-1; 8 bases are a match to TRBD2. The CDR3 is 15 amino acids. V shed 0 bases and J 9 bases; nucleotides not matched to a gene: 7. Germline CDR1 MNHEY, CDR2 SVGAGI. In DNA, the CDR3 is TGTGCCAGCAGTTACTCCCTCGGGGGGGCGAGTGAGCAGTTCTTC. This codes for CASSYSLGGASEQFF.

This clonotype occurred once. The V call is TRBV19, the J call TRBJ1-1; unclear D gene. Deletions cut 10 bases from V and 10 bases from J, with 10 bases between. In germline, CDR1 is LNHDA, CDR2 SQIVND (reference sequence). The CDR3 runs 9 residues. CDR3 sequence: CATGEGAFF. The CDR3 coding sequence is TGTGCCACCGGGGAAGGAGCTTTCTTT.

J is TRBJ1-2 and V is TRBV13; possibly TRBD1 for D (5 bases). The germline V gene encodes CDR1 PRHDT and CDR2 FYEKMQ (reference sequence). The CDR3 sequence is 14 residues long. Trimming took 3 bases from V and 7 from J, leaving 15 bases between them. This CDR3 is CASSLIQGASGYTF. In DNA, the CDR3 is TGTGCCAGCAGCTTGATCCAGGGCGCGAGTGGCTACACCTTC.

In this sample, this clonotype turned up once. The J gene is TRBJ1-6, the V gene TRBV5-1, with TRBD1 matching over 10 bases. CDR1 and CDR2 from the germline V gene are SGHRS and YFSETQ. The CDR3 covers 18 residues. Trimming at V came to 4 bases and at J to 6 bases, leaving 13 bases not matched to a gene. In DNA form, the CDR3 reads TGCGCCAGCAGCGTGCGGGACAGGGGAAGCGATATTAATTCACCCCTCCACTTT. Its protein product is CASSVRDRGSDINSPLHF.

The V and J genes are TRBV2 and TRBJ1-2, with D unresolved. The CDR3 is 14 residues long. The germline V gene has CDR1 SNHLY and CDR2 FYNNEI. The V end lost 8 bases, the J end lost 5 bases, and 18 bases lay between the germline ends. The chain's CDR3 is CASYEDRTAYGYTF. The CDR3 nucleotides read TGTGCCAGCTATGAGGACCGAACGGCGTATGGCTACACCTTC.